The clone carrying this T cell receptor (beta chain) was detected only a few times. The antigen is not known. The authors extracted RNA and reverse transcribed it into cDNA as the sequencing template. Repertoires were generated with immunoSEQ multiplex PCR, while TCRdb's copy carries only in-frame clones and drops some. Of some 120,000 clones listed, 47% were seen once; the top ten hold over 9.5%. The data belong to a study of CD8+ T cells in alopecia areata. Findings of the study overall: Higher clonality was seen in lesional scalp than in normal scalp, especially in alopecia totalis/universalis.

Those with alopecia areata gave lesional scalp punch biopsies and peripheral blood. Sorting of PBMCs yielded the CD4+ and CD8+ T cells. There are 13 residues in the CDR3. V was shortened by 3 bases and J by 7 bases, with 12 bases between the two germline ends. From germline, CDR1 is SGHDN and CDR2 FVKESK. Sequencing used NKG2D-low CD8+ T cells sorted from blood. This sequence originates from a human donor with alopecia areata. V is TRBV14 and J is TRBJ1-2; no definite D call. The CDR3 coding sequence is TGTGCCAGCAGCCATATGGGGTCCGGTGGCTACACCTTC. Its protein is CASSHMGSGGYTF. The full variable domain, completed using reference TRBV14 and TRBJ1-2, is EAGVTQFPSHSVIEKGQTVTLRCDPISGHDNLYWYRRVMGKEIKFLLHFVKESKQDESGMPNNRFLAERTGGTYSTLKVQPAELEDSGVYFCASSHMGSGGYTFGSGTRLTVV.